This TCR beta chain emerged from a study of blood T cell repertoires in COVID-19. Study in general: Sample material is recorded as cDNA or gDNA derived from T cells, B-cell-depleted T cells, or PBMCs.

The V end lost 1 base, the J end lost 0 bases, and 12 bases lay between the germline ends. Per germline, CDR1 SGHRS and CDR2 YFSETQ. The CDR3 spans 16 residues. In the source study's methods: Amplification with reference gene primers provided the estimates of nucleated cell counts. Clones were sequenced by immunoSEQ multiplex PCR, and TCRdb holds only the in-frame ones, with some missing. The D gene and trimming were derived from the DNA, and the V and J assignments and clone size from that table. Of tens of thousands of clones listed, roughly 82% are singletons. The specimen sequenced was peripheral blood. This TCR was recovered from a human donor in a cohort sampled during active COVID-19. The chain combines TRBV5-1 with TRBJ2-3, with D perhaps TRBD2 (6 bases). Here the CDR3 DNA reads TGCGCCAGCAGCTTGAGCAGCGGGCGAAGCACAGATACGCAGTATTTT. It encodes CASSLSSGRSTDTQYF.